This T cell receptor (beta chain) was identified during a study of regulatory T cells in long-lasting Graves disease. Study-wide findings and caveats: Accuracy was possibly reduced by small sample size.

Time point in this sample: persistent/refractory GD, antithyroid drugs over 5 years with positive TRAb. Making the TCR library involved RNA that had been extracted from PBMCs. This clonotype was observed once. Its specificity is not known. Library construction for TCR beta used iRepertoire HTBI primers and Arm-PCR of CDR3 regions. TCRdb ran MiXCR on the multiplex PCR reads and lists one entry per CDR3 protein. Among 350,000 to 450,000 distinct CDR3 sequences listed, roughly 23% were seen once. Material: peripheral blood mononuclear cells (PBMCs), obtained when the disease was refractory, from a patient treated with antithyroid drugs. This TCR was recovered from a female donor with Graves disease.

The CDR3: CASSEALDPSNQPQHF. CDR3 DNA sequence: TGTGCCAGCAGTGAAGCCCTGGACCCGAGCAATCAGCCCCAGCATTTT. V and J are TRBV6-1 and TRBJ1-5; D is unclear. V lost 0 bases to trimming and J lost 1 base, with 10 bases between them. The CDR3 has 16 amino acids. Germline V lookup: CDR1 MNHNS, CDR2 SASEGT.